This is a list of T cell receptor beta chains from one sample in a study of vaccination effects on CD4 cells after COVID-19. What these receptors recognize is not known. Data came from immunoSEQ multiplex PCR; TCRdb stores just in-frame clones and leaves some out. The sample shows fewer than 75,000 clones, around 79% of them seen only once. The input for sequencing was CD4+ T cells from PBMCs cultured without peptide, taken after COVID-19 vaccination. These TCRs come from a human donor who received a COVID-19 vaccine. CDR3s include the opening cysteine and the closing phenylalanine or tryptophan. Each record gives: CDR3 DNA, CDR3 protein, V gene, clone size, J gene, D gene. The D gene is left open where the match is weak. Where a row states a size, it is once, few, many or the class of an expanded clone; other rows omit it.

TGTGCCAGCAGCGGGAACTCTGGAAACACCATATATTTT CASSGNSGNTIYF TRBV9 once TRBJ1-3 NA
TGTGCCAGCAGTTTATTAGGAGCCTCTAACTATGGCTACACCTTC CASSLLGASNYGYTF TRBV28 NA TRBJ1-2 NA
TGTGCCAGCAGTGAAGCAAGGGACAGGGGGAGCAATCAGCCCCAGCATTTT CASSEARDRGSNQPQHF TRBV6-1 NA TRBJ1-5 TRBD1
TGTGCCAGCAGCTTTTCAGGGATATTTGGTTCACCCCTCCACTTT CASSFSGIFGSPLHF TRBV7-6 NA TRBJ1-6 NA
TGTGCCAGCAGTGTCGTGGGGACGAACTATGGCTACACCTTC CASSVVGTNYGYTF TRBV28 NA TRBJ1-2 NA
TGTGCCAGCACTCTCCAGGACAGTTCGTGGTATGGCTACACCTTC CASTLQDSSWYGYTF TRBV6-5 NA TRBJ1-2 NA
TGTGCCAGCAGTGAAGCGATCGTCCAGGGAAAGCCCCAGCATTTT CASSEAIVQGKPQHF TRBV2 NA TRBJ1-5 NA
TGTGCAAGTCGCTTAGAACGGCGTCGGGACACTGAAGCTTTCTTT CASRLERRRDTEAFF TRBV12-2 NA TRBJ1-1 NA
TGTGCCAGCAGCGCCGGACAGGGGGGCAATCAGCCCCAGCATTTT CASSAGQGGNQPQHF TRBV9 NA TRBJ1-5 TRBD1
TGTGCCAGCAGTTACTCTGGGGGGGCGGTCGGGGAGCTGTTTTTT CASSYSGGAVGELFF TRBV6-5 NA TRBJ2-2 NA
TGTGCCAGTGTTAGGGGTGAGACTGAAGCTTTCTTT CASVRGETEAFF TRBV19 NA TRBJ1-1 NA
TGTGCCAGCAGTCCTGGGGGGAGACGCACTGAAGCTTTCTTT CASSPGGRRTEAFF TRBV28 NA TRBJ1-1 NA
TGTGCCAGCGTATTACGGTCGAACACTGAAGCTTTCTTT CASVLRSNTEAFF TRBV2 NA TRBJ1-1 NA
TGTGCCACCAGCAGATCGATTAATCAGCCCCAGCATTTT CATSRSINQPQHF TRBV15 NA TRBJ1-5 NA
TGCGCCAGCAGCAGACCCGGGACTAGCGGGGAGCTAGCCAAAAACATTCAGTACTTC CASSRPGTSGELAKNIQYF TRBV5-1 NA TRBJ2-4 TRBD2
TGCGCCAGCAGCTTGATGGACGTCCATAATTCACCCCTCCACTTT CASSLMDVHNSPLHF TRBV5-1 NA TRBJ1-6 NA
TGTGCCAGCTCACCACCGCAGGCCACCGGGGAGCTGTTTTTT CASSPPQATGELFF TRBV18 few TRBJ2-2 NA
TGCAGCGCCAAGTCGTTCGTTGGCTACAATGAGCAGTTCTTC CSAKSFVGYNEQFF TRBV29-1 NA TRBJ2-1 NA
TGTGCCATCAGTGGAGAAGGGGGCATTAGCGCAGATACGCAGTATTTT CAISGEGGISADTQYF TRBV10-3 NA TRBJ2-3 TRBD1
TGCGCCAGCAGCTTGGGGACAGATAATGAAAAACTGTTTTTT CASSLGTDNEKLFF TRBV5-1 NA TRBJ1-4 NA
TGTGCCAGTAGTCCCCTGTTTGGGGACAGAAATTCACCCCTCCACTTT CASSPLFGDRNSPLHF TRBV19 NA TRBJ1-6 TRBD1
TGTGCCAGCAGCGACCTGGGACAGACAACCACAGATACGCAGTATTTT CASSDLGQTTTDTQYF TRBV5-4 NA TRBJ2-3 TRBD1